This T cell receptor (beta chain) came from a study of blood T cell repertoires in COVID-19. The assay was immunoSEQ multiplex PCR, and TCRdb's table has in-frame clones only and misses some. Altogether tens of thousands of clones are present, 83% being singletons, with the ten largest covering 17%. CDR3 length: 18 amino acids. Germline lookup yields CDR1 SGHRS and CDR2 YFSETQ. V trimming: 4 bases; J trimming: 5 bases; junction bases outside the gene matches: 15. The clonotype originates from a woman aged 60-70 years with acute or convalescent COVID-19. The sample consisted of peripheral blood. The chain uses TRBV5-1 and TRBJ2-3; 11 nucleotides line up with TRBD2. The chain's CDR3 is CASSPGLAGSPRLDTQYF. CDR3 nucleotides: TGCGCCAGCAGCCCTGGACTAGCGGGTTCGCCCCGGTTAGATACGCAGTATTTT.